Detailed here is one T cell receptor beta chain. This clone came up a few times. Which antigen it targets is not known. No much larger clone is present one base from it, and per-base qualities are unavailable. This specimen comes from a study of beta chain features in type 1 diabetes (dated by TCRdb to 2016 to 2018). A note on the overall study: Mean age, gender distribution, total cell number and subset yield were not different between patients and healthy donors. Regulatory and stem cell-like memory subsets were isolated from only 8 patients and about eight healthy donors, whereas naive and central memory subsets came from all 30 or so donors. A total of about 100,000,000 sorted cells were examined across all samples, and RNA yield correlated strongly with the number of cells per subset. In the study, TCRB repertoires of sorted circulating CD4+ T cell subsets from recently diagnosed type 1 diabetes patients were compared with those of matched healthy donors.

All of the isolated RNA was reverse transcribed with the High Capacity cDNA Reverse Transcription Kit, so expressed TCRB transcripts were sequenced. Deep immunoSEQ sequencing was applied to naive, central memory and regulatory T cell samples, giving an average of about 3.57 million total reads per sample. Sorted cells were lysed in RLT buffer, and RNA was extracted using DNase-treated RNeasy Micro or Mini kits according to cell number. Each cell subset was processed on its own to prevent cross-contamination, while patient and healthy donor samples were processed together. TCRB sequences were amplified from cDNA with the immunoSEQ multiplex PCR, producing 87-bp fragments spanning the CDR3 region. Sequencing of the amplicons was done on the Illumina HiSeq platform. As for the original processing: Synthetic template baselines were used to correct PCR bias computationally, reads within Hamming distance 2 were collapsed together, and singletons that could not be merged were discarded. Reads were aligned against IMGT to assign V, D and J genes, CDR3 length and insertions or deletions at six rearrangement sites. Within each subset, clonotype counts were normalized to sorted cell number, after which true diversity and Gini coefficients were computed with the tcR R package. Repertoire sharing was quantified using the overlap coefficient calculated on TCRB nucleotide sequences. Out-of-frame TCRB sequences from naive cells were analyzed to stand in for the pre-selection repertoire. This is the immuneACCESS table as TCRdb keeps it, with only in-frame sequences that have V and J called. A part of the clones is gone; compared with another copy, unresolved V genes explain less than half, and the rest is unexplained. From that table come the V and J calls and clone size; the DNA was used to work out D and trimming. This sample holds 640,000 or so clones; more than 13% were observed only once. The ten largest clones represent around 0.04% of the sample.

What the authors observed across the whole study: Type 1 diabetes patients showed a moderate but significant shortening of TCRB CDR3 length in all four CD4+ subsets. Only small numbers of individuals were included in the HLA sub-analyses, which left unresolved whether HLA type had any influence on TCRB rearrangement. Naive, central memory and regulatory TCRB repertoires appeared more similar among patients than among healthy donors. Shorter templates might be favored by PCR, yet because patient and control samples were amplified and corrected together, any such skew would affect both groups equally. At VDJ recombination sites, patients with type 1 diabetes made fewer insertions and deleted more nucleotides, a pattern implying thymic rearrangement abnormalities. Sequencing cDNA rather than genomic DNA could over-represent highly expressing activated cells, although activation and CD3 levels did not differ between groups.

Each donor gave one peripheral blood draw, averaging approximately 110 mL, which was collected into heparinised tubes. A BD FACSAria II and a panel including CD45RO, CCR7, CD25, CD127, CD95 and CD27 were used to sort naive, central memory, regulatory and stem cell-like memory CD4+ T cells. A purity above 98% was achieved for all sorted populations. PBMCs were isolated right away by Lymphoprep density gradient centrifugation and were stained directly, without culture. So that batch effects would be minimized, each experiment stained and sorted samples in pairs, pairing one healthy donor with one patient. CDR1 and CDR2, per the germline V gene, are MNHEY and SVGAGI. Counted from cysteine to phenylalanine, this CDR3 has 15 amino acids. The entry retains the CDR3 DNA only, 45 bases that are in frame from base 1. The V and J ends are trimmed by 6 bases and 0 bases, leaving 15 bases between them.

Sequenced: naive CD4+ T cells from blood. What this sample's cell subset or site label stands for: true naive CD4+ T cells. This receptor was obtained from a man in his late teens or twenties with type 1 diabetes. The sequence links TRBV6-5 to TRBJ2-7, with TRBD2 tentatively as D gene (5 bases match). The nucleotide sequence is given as TGTGCCAGCAGGGAGGTACCAGACTACTCCTACGAGCAGTACTTC. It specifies CASREVPDYSYEQYF.